This T cell receptor (beta chain) was sequenced during a study of cytomegalovirus exposure and HLA in healthy donors. Study-level results: Most TCR sequences were rare, but some public TCRs occurred in many donors. The CMV antigen specificity of a few CMV-associated chains was confirmed through in vitro analysis. Researchers counted some 150 TCR beta chains as cytomegalovirus-associated.

Clones were read by immunoSEQ multiplex PCR, and TCRdb kept only the in-frame ones, dropping some. The sample shows about 120,000 clones, 70% to 90% of them seen only once. A note on this clone: Its specificity is unknown.

The V gene end was trimmed by 5 bases and the J gene end by 2 bases; junction bases not matched to a gene: 9. CDR1 and CDR2 (germline): WNHNN, SYGVQD (reference sequence). The CDR3 sequence is 16 residues long. J is TRBJ2-7 and V is TRBV10-1; 10 bases are a match to TRBD2. This clonotype was sampled from a woman younger than 45 in good health and CMV-seronegative. The sample consisted of PBMCs. CDR3 loop: CASSPPTTSGPYEQYF. The CDR3 nucleotides read TGCGCCAGCAGTCCTCCTACGACTAGCGGGCCCTACGAGCAGTACTTC.